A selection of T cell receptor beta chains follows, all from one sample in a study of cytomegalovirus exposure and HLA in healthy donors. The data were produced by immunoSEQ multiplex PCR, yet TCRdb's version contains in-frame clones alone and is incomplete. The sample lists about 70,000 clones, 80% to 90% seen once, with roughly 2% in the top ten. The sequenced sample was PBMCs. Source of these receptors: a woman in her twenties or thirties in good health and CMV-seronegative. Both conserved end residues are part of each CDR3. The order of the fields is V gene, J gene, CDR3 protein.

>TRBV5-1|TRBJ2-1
CASSTGTAYNEQFF
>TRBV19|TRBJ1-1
CASSASGGTEAFF
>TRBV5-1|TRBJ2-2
CASSFGTLTGELFF
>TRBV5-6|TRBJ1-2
CASSRRGGYGYTF
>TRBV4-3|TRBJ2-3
CASSQDIGTSGTDTQYF
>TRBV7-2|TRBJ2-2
CASSPEGGLVTGELFF
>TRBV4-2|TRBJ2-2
CASSHPRKGQGNTGELFF
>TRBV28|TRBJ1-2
CASRPVPGQQRDGYTF
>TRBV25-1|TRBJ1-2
CASSPDRRQGYTF
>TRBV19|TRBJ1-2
CASSVDSAYGYTF
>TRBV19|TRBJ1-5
CASRLNRGNQPQHF
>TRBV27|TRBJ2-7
CASSSTGAASYEQYF
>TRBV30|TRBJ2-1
CARSPGLFKRNEQFF
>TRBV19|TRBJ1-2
CASSIGDRGNYGYTF
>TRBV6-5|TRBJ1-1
CASIRNRAVNTEAFF
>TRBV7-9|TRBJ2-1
CASSLWLARPYNEQFF
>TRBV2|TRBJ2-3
CASSELSQGTHTDTQYF
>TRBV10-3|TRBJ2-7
CAISFGLAGERYEQYF
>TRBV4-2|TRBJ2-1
CASSQDARGGHLYNEQFF
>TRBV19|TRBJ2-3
CASSQDRGGLAGISDTQYF
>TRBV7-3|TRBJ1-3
CASSLRTGSFSGNTIYF
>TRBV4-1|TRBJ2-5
CASSQDTGSGRAQYF
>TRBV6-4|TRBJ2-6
CASAQGAGANVLTF
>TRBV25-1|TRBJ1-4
CASSESPGRRNEKLFF
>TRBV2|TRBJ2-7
CASKRGSGTSIKQYF
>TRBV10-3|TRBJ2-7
CAISGRSENEQYF
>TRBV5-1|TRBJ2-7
CASSPSPLAGGPHEQYF
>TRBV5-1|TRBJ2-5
CASSFQGETQYF
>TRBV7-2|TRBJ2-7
CASSLDSSYEQYF
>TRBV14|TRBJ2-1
CASRFTGTGGDEQFF
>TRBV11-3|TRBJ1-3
CASSPRRPGTAGNTIYF
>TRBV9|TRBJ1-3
CASSVGTVSGNTIYF
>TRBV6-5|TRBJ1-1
CASRDTGVWRAFF
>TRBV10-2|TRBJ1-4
CASSRETNEKLFF
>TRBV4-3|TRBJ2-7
CASSLRAYGRGYEQYF
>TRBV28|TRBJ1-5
CASSLGQGGSSQHF
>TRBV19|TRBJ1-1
CASSMGGGEGNTEAFF
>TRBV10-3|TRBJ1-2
CAISESGYGGYTF
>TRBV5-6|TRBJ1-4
CASSLGRSEKLFF
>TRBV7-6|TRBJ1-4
CASSSRQGTNEKLFF
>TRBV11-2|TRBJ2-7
CASSLVRSRGYEQYF
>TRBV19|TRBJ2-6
CASSIRQSGANVLTF